The 17 T cell receptor beta chains below were found in one sample sequenced in a study of cytomegalovirus exposure and HLA in healthy donors. This PCR relied on a set of 60 Vbeta primers and 13 Jbeta primers. The data were produced by immunoSEQ multiplex PCR, yet TCRdb's version contains in-frame clones alone and is incomplete. The sample holds around 120,000 clones, over 65% seen once. Sequenced: PBMCs. These receptors were collected from a woman aged 40 to 55 in good health and CMV-seropositive.

The V gene is TRBV29-1, the J gene TRBJ2-1, with 8 bases aligning to TRBD2. V was pared by 7 bases and J by 8 bases, with 7 bases of the junction left unmatched. The CDR3 has 12 residues. CDR1 is SQVTM, CDR2 ANQGSEA, per germline. The CDR3 nucleotides are TGCAGCGCTGCGCGGGGGGCGGATGAGCAGTTCTTC. Translated: CSAARGADEQFF.

The chain joins TRBV30 to TRBJ1-1, with D possibly matching TRBD1 (5 bases). The CDR3 is 12 amino acids. CDR1 GTSNPN and CDR2 SVGIG come from the germline V gene (reference sequence). V lost 2 bases, J lost 4 bases, and 8 bases lay in between. Written as DNA, the CDR3 is TGTGCCTGGAGTCTCCAGGGCACTGAAGCTTTCTTT. Its protein is CAWSLQGTEAFF.

The chain has TRBV6-5 and TRBJ2-1; 7 bases are a match to TRBD2. The V gene end was trimmed by 0 bases and the J gene end by 4 bases; junction bases not matched to a gene: 6. Germline CDR1 is MNHEY and CDR2 is SVGAGI. This CDR3 contains 16 residues. The CDR3 region is CASSYSRGGGYNEQFF. The DNA for the CDR3 is TGTGCCAGCAGTTACTCGAGGGGCGGGGGTTACAATGAGCAGTTCTTC.

This clone was seen once. CDR3 in amino acids: CASSPLLGTGTSGANVLTF. The CDR3 DNA reads as TGTGCCAGCAGCCCCCTTTTAGGGACAGGCACCTCTGGGGCCAACGTCCTGACTTTC. The chain joins TRBV7-9 to TRBJ2-6; 8 bases are shared with TRBD1. J was trimmed by 0 bases and V by 5 bases; bases with no gene match: 12. Germline V gives CDR1 SEHNR, CDR2 FQNEAQ (reference sequence). This CDR3 spans 19 amino acids.

Points on this clone: Different DNA sequences within this sample yield the same CDR3. The rearrangement links TRBV6-5 to TRBJ1-6, with D maybe TRBD1 (5 bases). The CDR3 sequence is 15 residues long. The V end lost 2 bases, the J end lost 7 bases, and 12 bases lay between the germline ends. Germline V gene sequence: CDR1 MNHEY, CDR2 SVGAGI. The CDR3 region is CASSYSRDGNSPLHF. CDR3 nucleotide sequence: TGTGCCAGCAGTTACAGCAGGGATGGAAATTCACCCCTCCACTTT.

Details on this clone: The junction shows a germline mismatch at one end, possibly a read error. Distinct nucleotide sequences in the sample also encode this CDR3. The gene calls are TRBV7-9 and TRBJ2-1; 7 bases line up with TRBD1. The germline CDR1 and CDR2 sequences are SEHNR and FQNEAQ (reference sequence). The CDR3 runs 16 residues. In DNA form, the CDR3 reads TGCGCCAGCAGCTTGGACTGGACAGGATTTTTCAATGAGCAGTTCTTC. Encoded protein: CASSLDWTGFFNEQFF.

This chain joins TRBV11-2 and TRBJ2-2; 11 bases are shared with TRBD1. Germline V CDR1 and CDR2: SGHAT, FQNNGV. The V and J ends lost 5 bases and 5 bases, in that order; junction bases with no gene match: 10. The length of the CDR3 is 17 residues. The CDR3 reads CASSRTGGGIVTGELFF. As DNA, the CDR3 is TGTGCCAGCAGCCGGACAGGGGGCGGGATAGTTACCGGGGAGCTGTTTTTT.

The chain employs TRBV29-1 and TRBJ1-2; 9 nucleotides agree with TRBD1. The CDR3 sequence is 12 residues long. Germline trimming cut 6 bases from V and 5 bases from J; bases unmatched to any gene: 4. Germline V lookup: CDR1 SQVTM, CDR2 ANQGSEA. The CDR3 coding sequence is TGCAGCGTAACAGGGGGCGGTTATGGCTACACCTTC. Encoded protein: CSVTGGGYGYTF. Variable domain in full (rest from reference TRBV29-1 and TRBJ1-2): SAVISQKPSRDICQRGTSLTIQCQVDSQVTMMFWYRQQPGQSLTLIATANQGSEATYESGFVIDKFPISRPNLTFSTLTVSNMSPEDSSIYLCSVTGGGYGYTFGSGTRLTVV.

This clone has a handful of counts. The J gene is TRBJ2-7, the V gene TRBV11-2; the D gene is possibly TRBD1 (6 bases). V was cut by 1 base and J by 5 bases, with 15 bases left in between. Germline V CDR1 and CDR2: SGHAT, FQNNGV. The CDR3 sequence is 15 residues long. The CDR3: CASSLAGRGRNEQYF. In DNA, the CDR3 is TGTGCCAGCAGCTTAGCGGGCAGGGGAAGGAACGAGCAGTACTTC. Drawing the rest from reference TRBV11-2 and TRBJ2-7, the complete variable domain is EAGVAQSPRYKIIEKRQSVAFWCNPISGHATLYWYQQILGQGPKLLIQFQNNGVVDDSQLPKDRFSAERLKGVDSTLKIQPAKLEDSAVYLCASSLAGRGRNEQYFGPGTRLTVT.

V usage is TRBV7-3 and J usage is TRBJ2-2; 16 positions agree with TRBD2. Germline CDR1 SGHTA, CDR2 FQGTGA. V trimming: 5 bases; J trimming: 3 bases; junction bases outside the gene matches: 9. The CDR3 contains 19 residues. The CDR3 DNA reads TGTGCCAGCAGCCTAAAGGGACTAGCGGGGGGGCCACACACCGGGGAGCTGTTTTTT. This codes for CASSLKGLAGGPHTGELFF.

The chain recombines TRBV28 with TRBJ1-5; D not resolved. This CDR3 has 12 amino acids. Germline assignment: CDR1 MDHEN and CDR2 SYDVKM. The germline V and J ends were trimmed by 8 bases and 9 bases, with 14 bases remaining between them. The CDR3 protein is CASDFGAGPQHF. Here the CDR3 DNA reads TGTGCCAGCGATTTTGGTGCGGGGCCCCAGCATTTT.

The J gene is TRBJ2-5, the V gene TRBV5-1; 11 nucleotides align to TRBD1. J lost 5 bases, V lost 4 bases, and 4 bases had no gene match. CDR1 is SGHRS and CDR2 is YFSETQ in the germline V gene. The CDR3 length is 14 residues. CDR3 DNA: TGCGCCAGCAGCATGGGACAGGGGGAGGAGACCCAGTACTTC. Amino acid sequence: CASSMGQGEETQYF.

This chain uses TRBV5-4 with TRBJ1-2, with TRBD1 matching over 10 bases. V shed 0 bases, J shed 5 bases, and the junction held 4 bases outside the gene matches. The CDR3 length is 15 residues. Germline V gene sequence: CDR1 SGHNT, CDR2 YYREEE (reference sequence). CDR3 sequence reads: CASSLDAGQGYGYTF. DNA of the CDR3: TGTGCCAGCAGCTTGGACGCGGGACAGGGGTATGGCTACACCTTC.

The chain links TRBV4-2 to TRBJ2-7; 7 nucleotides agree with TRBD2. This CDR3 region has 16 residues. J lost 4 bases, V lost 3 bases, and 12 bases had no gene match. Germline V gene data show CDR1 as LGHNA and CDR2 as YNFKEQ. The CDR3 reads CASSQNRAASGYEQYF. The CDR3, as DNA: TGTGCCAGCAGCCAGAACCGGGCCGCTAGCGGTTACGAGCAGTACTTC.

By its share, this clone is medium-sized. This rearrangement joins TRBV2 to TRBJ1-1, with a possible D match to TRBD1 (5 bases). The CDR3 has 14 residues. CDR1 and CDR2 (germline): SNHLY, FYNNEI. V gave up 4 bases and J gave up 1 base, with 10 bases separating them. The DNA for the CDR3 is TGTGCCAGCAGTGTAGCCAGGGAGAACACTGAAGCTTTCTTT. Translated: CASSVARENTEAFF.

In its sample, this clone was seen a few times. The rearrangement uses TRBV4-1 and TRBJ2-5; D is possibly TRBD2 (9 bases). Per germline, CDR1 MGHRA and CDR2 YSYEKL. The ends were cut back, 3 bases at V and 4 bases at J, with 15 bases in the middle. The CDR3 loop spans 15 amino acids. In DNA, the CDR3 is TGCGCCAGCAGCCAGCCTAGCGGGACAGGAGAGACCCAGTACTTC. Translated, it gives CASSQPSGTGETQYF.

This clone has a handful of counts. The V and J genes are TRBV2 and TRBJ1-3, with unresolved D. Trimming stripped 3 bases from V and 0 bases from J, with 6 bases between. This CDR3 is built from 14 residues. Germline-derived CDR1 and CDR2 are SNHLY and FYNNEI. The CDR3 DNA sequence: TGTGCCAGCAGTGATGGCTTCTCTGGAAACACCATATATTTT. It specifies CASSDGFSGNTIYF.